This T cell receptor (beta chain) was identified during a study of regulatory T cells in long-lasting Graves disease. Arm-PCR of CDR3 regions and iRepertoire HTBI primers were the basis on which TCR beta libraries were built. MiXCR, applied by TCRdb to the multiplex PCR reads, yields one record per CDR3 protein. This sample has hundreds of thousands of distinct CDR3 sequences, with 16% found just once. Germline values: CDR1 SNHLY, CDR2 FYNNEI. The CDR3 contains 13 residues. V shed 6 bases and J 5 bases; nucleotides not matched to a gene: 5. Points from the study as a whole: Compared with new cases, persistent Graves' patients showed reduced TCR diversity.

In this sample, this clonotype turned up many times. Its antigen is as yet unknown. Described time point: newly diagnosed GD, antithyroid drugs for less than 3 months. PBMCs were the source of the RNA used for TCR sequencing. The same specimen was also included in a second study, on T cells in Graves' hyperthyroidism and ophthalmopathy. This second report adds: Those with hyperthyroidism were 18 to 65 years old, newly diagnosed, and ill for under 2 months.

The specimen comprised peripheral blood mononuclear cells (PBMCs), sampled at new diagnosis, from a patient treated with antithyroid drugs. The clonotype was recovered from a woman in her 30s with Graves disease. This chain uses TRBV2 with TRBJ2-7; TRBD1 matches 9 bases. As DNA, the CDR3 is TGTGCCAGCAGCGGGGACAGGGCCCACGAGCAGTACTTC. Residues: CASSGDRAHEQYF.